The clone carrying this T cell receptor (beta chain) was found many times. Its antigen remains unknown. The observed sequence ends 3 residues before the CDR3 terminus, with the missing tail filled in from the germline J gene. This sample was taken from a study of T cell clonality in common variable immunodeficiency. Study-level results: Reportedly, TCR beta sequences from common variable immunodeficiency showed fewer deletions and N-nucleotide insertions. T cell subpopulation sequencing would be needed to explain CVID clonality. Links between repertoire features and CVID complications were heterogeneity-limited.

Clones were sequenced by immunoSEQ multiplex PCR, and TCRdb holds only the in-frame ones, with some missing. Sampling found about 34,000 clones, none seen once. The CDR3 totals 15 residues. CDR1 and CDR2 (germline): SGHDT, YYEEEE. The trim removed 3 bases at V and 4 bases at J, leaving 6 bases unmatched. CVID subjects had received replacement immunoglobulin for at least one year. CVID subjects were neither ill nor on immunomodulatory or immunosuppressive medication at sampling. The V and J genes are TRBV5-6 and TRBJ1-5, with TRBD1 matching 8 bases. The sequenced material came from peripheral blood mononuclear cells. The TCR sequence derives from a human donor with common variable immunodeficiency. The DNA read from the CDR3 is TGTGCCAGCAGCTGGGGGACAGGTTTTAATCAGCCC. Its translation: CASSWGTGFNQP. The entire CDR3 protein is CASSWGTGFNQPQHF. Full variable domain (outside the CDR3, taken from reference TRBV5-6 and TRBJ1-5): DAGVTQSPTHLIKTRGQQVTLRCSPKSGHDTVSWYQQALGQGPQFIFQYYEEEERQRGNFPDRFSGHQFPNYSSELNVNALLLGDSALYLCASSWGTGFNQPQHFGDGTRLSIL.